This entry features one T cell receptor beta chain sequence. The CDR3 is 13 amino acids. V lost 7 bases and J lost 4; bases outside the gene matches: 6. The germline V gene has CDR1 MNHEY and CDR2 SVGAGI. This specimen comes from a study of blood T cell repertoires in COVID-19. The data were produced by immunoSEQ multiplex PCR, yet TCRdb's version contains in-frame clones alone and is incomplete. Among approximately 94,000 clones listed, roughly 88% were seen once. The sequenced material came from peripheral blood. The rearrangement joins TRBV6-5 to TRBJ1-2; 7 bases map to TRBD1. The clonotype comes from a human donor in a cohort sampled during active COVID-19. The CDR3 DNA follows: TGTGCCAGCACCGACCGGGACAGCTATGGCTACACCTTC. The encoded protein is CASTDRDSYGYTF.